A single T cell receptor (beta chain) is shown here with its context. This record belongs to a study of cytomegalovirus exposure and HLA in healthy donors. Germline V gene lookup returns CDR1 MNHEY and CDR2 SVGAGI. This CDR3 contains 14 residues. Trimming removed 7 bases at V and 0 bases at J, with 7 bases between. The study ran its PCR with 60 Vbeta and 13 Jbeta primers. Assay: immunoSEQ multiplex PCR; the TCRdb copy retains only in-frame clones and omits some. The repertoire consists of approximately 73,000 clones, with approximately 57% occurring once and the leading ten covering about 5.7%. This chain links TRBV6-5 with TRBJ2-6; the D is unclear. This sequence originates from a man aged 30-40 years in good health and CMV-seropositive. The sample comprised PBMCs. CDR3 loop: CASTSLSGANVLTF. The DNA for the CDR3 is TGTGCCAGCACCTCCCTCTCTGGGGCCAACGTCCTGACTTTC.